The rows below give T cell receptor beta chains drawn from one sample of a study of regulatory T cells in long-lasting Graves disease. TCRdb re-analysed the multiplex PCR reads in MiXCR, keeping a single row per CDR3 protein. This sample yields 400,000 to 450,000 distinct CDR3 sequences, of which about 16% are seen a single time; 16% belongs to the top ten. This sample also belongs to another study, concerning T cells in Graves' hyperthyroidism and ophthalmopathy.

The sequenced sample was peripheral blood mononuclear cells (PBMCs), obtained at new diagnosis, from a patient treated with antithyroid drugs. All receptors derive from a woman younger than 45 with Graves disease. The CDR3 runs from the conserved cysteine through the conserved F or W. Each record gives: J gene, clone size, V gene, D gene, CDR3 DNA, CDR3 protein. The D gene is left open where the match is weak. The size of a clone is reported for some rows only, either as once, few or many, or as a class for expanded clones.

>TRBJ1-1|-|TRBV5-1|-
TGCGCCAGCAGGATCGTAGGGGGTGGTACTGAAGCTTTCTTT
CASRIVGGGTEAFF
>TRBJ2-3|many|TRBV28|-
TGTGCCAGCATGGAAGATACGCAGTATTTT
CASMEDTQYF
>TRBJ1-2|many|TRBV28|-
TGTGCCAGCAGTTCCCTCGGTTCCGTCTATGGCTACACCTTC
CASSSLGSVYGYTF
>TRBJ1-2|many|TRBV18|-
TGTGCCAGCTCAGCCCTTGACCGGGCCGGCTATGGCTACACCTTC
CASSALDRAGYGYTF
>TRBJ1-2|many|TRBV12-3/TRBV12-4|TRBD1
TGTGCCAGCAGTTCCTCCATGACAGGGGGAAATGGCTACACCTTC
CASSSSMTGGNGYTF
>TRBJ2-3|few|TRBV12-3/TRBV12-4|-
TGTGCCAGCAGTTTAGGTCCCCCGGTGCTTATCACAGATACGCAGTATTTT
CASSLGPPVLITDTQYF
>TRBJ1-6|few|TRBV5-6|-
TGTGCCAGCAGCTCCCTATTAGGATCGGGCCTATCACCCCTCCACTTT
CASSSLLGSGLSPLHF
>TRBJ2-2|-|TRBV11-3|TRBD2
TGTGCCAGCAGCTTAGAGGGGACTAGCGGGAGGACCGGGGAGCTGTTTTTT
CASSLEGTSGRTGELFF
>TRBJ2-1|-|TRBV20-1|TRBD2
TGCAGTGCTGGGGGTACTAGCGGGAACAATGAGCAGTTCTTC
CSAGGTSGNNEQFF
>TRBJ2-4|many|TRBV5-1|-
TGCGCCAGCAGCGACGACGGGCGAGGGTCAGGGTACATTCAGTACTTC
CASSDDGRGSGYIQYF
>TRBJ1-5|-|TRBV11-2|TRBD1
TGTGCCAGCAGTTCTGGACAGGGGGCGGACAATCAGCCCCAGCATTTT
CASSSGQGADNQPQHF
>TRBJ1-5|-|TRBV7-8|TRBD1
TGTGCCAGCAGCCCGCGGACAGGGGTCCATCAGCCCCAGCATTTT
CASSPRTGVHQPQHF
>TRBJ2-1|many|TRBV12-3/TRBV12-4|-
TGTGCCAGCAGAAAGAGCGCGAACAATGAGCAGTTCTTC
CASRKSANNEQFF
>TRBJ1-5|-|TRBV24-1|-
TGTGCCACCAGTGATTGGGCAGGGGATCAGCCCCAGCATTTT
CATSDWAGDQPQHF
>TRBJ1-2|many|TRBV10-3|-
TGTGCCATCAGTGGGAATAACTATGGCTACACCTTC
CAISGNNYGYTF
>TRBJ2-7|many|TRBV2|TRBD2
TGTGCCAGCAGTCTGCCTAGCGGGCTCTCCTACGAGCAGTACTTC
CASSLPSGLSYEQYF
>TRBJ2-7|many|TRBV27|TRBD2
TGTGCCAGCAGTTTGCAGCGGGAGGTCGACGAGCAGTACTTC
CASSLQREVDEQYF